Each of the 9 T cell receptor beta chains below was sequenced from the same sample in a study of response to subunit inactivated influenza vaccine. TCRdb processed the RT-PCR reads anew with MiXCR; each CDR3 protein has one entry. The data hold about 570,000 distinct CDR3 sequences, with roughly 12% observed a single time. This sample also belongs to another study, concerning T cells expressing NK-cell markers. Per that study: Researchers built TCR beta cDNA using 5'RACE template switching with UMIs.

This sample comprised PBMCs from blood, obtained on the day of vaccination. These receptors all stem from a man in his forties or fifties who received an inactivated influenza vaccine.

V usage is TRBV28 and J usage is TRBJ1-1; 7 nucleotides match TRBD1. CDR3 size: 14 residues. V shed 8 bases and J 4 bases; nucleotides not matched to a gene: 10. Germline loops: CDR1 MDHEN, CDR2 SYDVKM. This chain's CDR3 is CASRPLQGTTEAFF. CDR3 DNA sequence: TGTGCCAGCCGCCCCCTACAGGGGACCACTGAAGCTTTCTTT.

V usage is TRBV12-3 or TRBV12-4 and J usage is TRBJ1-2; the match to TRBD1 covers 9 bases. The CDR3 consists of 18 residues. V was clipped by 3 bases and J by 5 bases; unmatched bases: 16. CDR3 in amino acids: CASSFGLSGQGFGYGYTF. DNA of the CDR3: TGTGCCAGCAGTTTTGGCTTATCTGGACAGGGGTTCGGATATGGCTACACCTTC.

There are a few counts of this clonotype. The CDR3 nucleotides are TGTGCCAGCAGATCCCAGGCTACAGTTAATCAGGCCTACGAGCAGTACTTC. Translated: CASRSQATVNQAYEQYF. The rearrangement joins TRBV6-1 to TRBJ2-7; D not certain. The CDR3 has 17 residues. V was clipped by 6 bases and J by 2 bases, with 23 bases between them. The germline gives CDR1 MNHNS, CDR2 SASEGT.

The gene calls are TRBV13 and TRBJ2-6; no firm D call. The V gene lost 5 bases and the J gene lost 0 bases, with 8 bases spanning the gap. CDR3 length: 15 amino acids. CDR1 is PRHDT and CDR2 is FYEKMQ in the germline V gene (reference sequence). The CDR3 protein is CASSPGYSGANVLTF. In DNA, the CDR3 is TGTGCCAGCAGCCCTGGCTACTCTGGGGCCAACGTCCTGACTTTC.

This chain connects TRBV24-1 to TRBJ2-5; D ambiguous. Between the trimmed V and J ends, which lost 3 bases and 5 bases, there was a span of 9 bases. The CDR3 covers 13 residues. In germline, CDR1 is KGHDR, CDR2 SFDVKD. CDR3 amino acids: CATSDPPAETQYF. CDR3 coding DNA: TGTGCCACCAGTGATCCACCAGCGGAGACCCAGTACTTC.

The chain employs TRBV20-1 and TRBJ2-3, with D perhaps matching TRBD2 (5 bases). This CDR3 region has 14 residues. Per germline, CDR1 DFQATT and CDR2 SNEGSKA (reference sequence). For the CDR3, the DNA is TGCAGCTTAGCCGGGCCGGGGTTACCAAATACGCAGTATTTT. Its translation is CSLAGPGLPNTQYF.

This clonotype has a handful of counts. This chain connects TRBV24-1 to TRBJ2-2, with 10 bases lining up with TRBD1. Germline-derived CDR1 and CDR2 are KGHDR and SFDVKD. This CDR3 has 17 amino acids. After removal of 2 bases from V and 0 bases from J, the junction contained 2 bases not matched to a gene. The CDR3 reads CATSDSGQGSNTGELFF. In nucleotides, the CDR3 is TGTGCCACCAGTGATTCGGGACAGGGGTCGAACACCGGGGAGCTGTTTTTT.

The rearrangement uses TRBV10-3 and TRBJ2-2; the match to TRBD1 covers 7 bases. Germline V lookup: CDR1 ENHRY, CDR2 SYGVKD. The V and J ends lost 9 bases and 3 bases, in that order; junction bases with no gene match: 4. This CDR3 is built from 13 residues. CDR3 region: CAIATGDTGELFF. CDR3 DNA: TGTGCCATAGCAACAGGGGACACCGGGGAGCTGTTTTTT.

The chain is built from TRBV12-3 or TRBV12-4 and TRBJ2-1; 15 bases agree with TRBD2. This CDR3 is built from 16 residues. V lost 6 bases and J lost 7; bases outside the gene matches: 7. The CDR3 DNA reads as TGTGCCAGCAGCCCCACCGGACTAGCGGGGGGGAATGAGCAGTTCTTC. This sequence encodes CASSPTGLAGGNEQFF.